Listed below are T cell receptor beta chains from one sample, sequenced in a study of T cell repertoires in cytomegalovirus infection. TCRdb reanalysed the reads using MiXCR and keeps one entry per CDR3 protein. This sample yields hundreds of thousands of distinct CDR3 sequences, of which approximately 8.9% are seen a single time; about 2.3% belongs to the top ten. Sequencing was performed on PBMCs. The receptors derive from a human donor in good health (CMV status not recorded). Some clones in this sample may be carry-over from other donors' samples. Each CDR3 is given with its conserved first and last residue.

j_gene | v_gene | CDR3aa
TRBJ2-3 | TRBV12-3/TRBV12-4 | CASTVAGSTDTQYF
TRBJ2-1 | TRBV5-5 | CASSLTGISYYEQFF
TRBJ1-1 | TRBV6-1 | CASHPGVRNTEAFF
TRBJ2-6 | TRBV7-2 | CASTRSGANVLTF
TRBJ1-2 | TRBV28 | CASTQQAYGYTF
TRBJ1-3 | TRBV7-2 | CASSLDGSSGNTIYF
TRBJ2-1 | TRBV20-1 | CSAREILGGNEQFF
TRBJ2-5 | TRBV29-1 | CSVDSPGGTQYF
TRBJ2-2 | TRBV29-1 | CSVEDRDRYTGELFF
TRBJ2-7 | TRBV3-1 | CASSKGNQQYF
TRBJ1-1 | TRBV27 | CASSPTATEGDTEAFF
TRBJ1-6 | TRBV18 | CASSPGPKNSPLHF
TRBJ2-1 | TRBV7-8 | CASSLGQLAGAPRGNEQFF
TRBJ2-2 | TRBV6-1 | CASQFGWGGETGELFF
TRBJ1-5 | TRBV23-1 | CASSQPPYYGQGRISGNQPQHF
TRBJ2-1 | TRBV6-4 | CASSTGTLSSYNEQFF
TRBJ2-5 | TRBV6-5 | CASSYSPGTAETQYF
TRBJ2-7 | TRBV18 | CASSPDRVGEQYF
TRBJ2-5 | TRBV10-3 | CAISESGQGASETQYF
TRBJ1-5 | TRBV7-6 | CASSLGQGKEPQHF
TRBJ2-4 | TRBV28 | CASSPDSSGNIQYF
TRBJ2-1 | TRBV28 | CASSSFRNEQFF
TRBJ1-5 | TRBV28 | CASRSGGSGQPQHF
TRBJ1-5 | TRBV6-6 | CASSYPATGENQPQHF
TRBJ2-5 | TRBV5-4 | CASSYQGARETQYF
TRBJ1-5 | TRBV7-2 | CASSLGMGNQPQHF